Given below is one T cell receptor (beta chain) in context. Its antigen is not known. V lost 1 base to trimming and J lost 9 bases; unmatched junction nucleotides: 10. The germline CDR1 and CDR2 sequences are SGHNT and YENEEA. The CDR3 spans 16 residues. This entry comes from a study of T cell repertoires in cytomegalovirus infection. Overall study context: In the study, CMV epitopes included recently identified HLA-C-restricted and well-studied HLA-B-restricted ones. Public TCR beta signatures indicated both CMV infection and matching HLA type.

Broader study findings: Public TCR beta family frequency separated CMV-and-HLA carriers, including in an independent cohort. Clonotype analysis showed dominance of the ex vivo response by HLA-C-restricted CMV-specific TCR beta clonotypes.

One entry per CDR3 protein, called by TCRdb with MiXCR from the reads. The sample holds around 430,000 distinct CDR3 sequences, under 55% seen once. The TCR comes from a human donor in good health (CMV status not recorded). Some clones in this sample may be carry-over from other donors' samples. J is TRBJ2-1 and V is TRBV11-3; 9 bases match TRBD2. Specimen: cultured PBMCs, collected from culture after CMV antigen stimulation. CDR3 loop: CASSLGWAGGPGEQFF. CDR3 nucleotide sequence: TGTGCCAGCAGCTTAGGTTGGGCGGGGGGGCCGGGTGAGCAGTTCTTC.